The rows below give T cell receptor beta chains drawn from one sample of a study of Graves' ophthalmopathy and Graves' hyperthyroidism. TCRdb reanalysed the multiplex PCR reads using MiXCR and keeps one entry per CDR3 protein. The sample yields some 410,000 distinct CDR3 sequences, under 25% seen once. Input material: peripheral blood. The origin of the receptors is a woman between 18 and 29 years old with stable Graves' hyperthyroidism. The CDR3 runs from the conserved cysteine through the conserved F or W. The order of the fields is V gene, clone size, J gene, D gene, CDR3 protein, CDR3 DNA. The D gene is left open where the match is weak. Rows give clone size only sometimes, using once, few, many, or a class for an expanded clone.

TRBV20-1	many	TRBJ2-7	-	CSARGGVYEQYF	TGCAGTGCAAGGGGAGGAGTCTACGAGCAGTACTTC
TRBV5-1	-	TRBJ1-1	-	CASSSRIGMGMNTEAFF	TGCGCCAGCAGCTCAAGGATTGGGATGGGAATGAACACTGAAGCTTTCTTT
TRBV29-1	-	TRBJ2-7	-	CSVAGGDSLAYEQYF	TGCAGCGTGGCGGGTGGTGACTCTCTGGCCTACGAGCAGTACTTC
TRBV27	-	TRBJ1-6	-	CASSLSTAYNSPLHF	TGTGCCAGCAGTTTATCGACAGCTTATAATTCACCCCTCCACTTT
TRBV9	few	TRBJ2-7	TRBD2	CASSVGGGTSGAYEQYF	TGTGCCAGCAGCGTAGGAGGTGGGACTAGCGGGGCTTACGAGCAGTACTTC
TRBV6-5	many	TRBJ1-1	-	CASSYIWRGDTEAFF	TGTGCCAGCAGTTACATATGGAGGGGGGATACTGAAGCTTTCTTT
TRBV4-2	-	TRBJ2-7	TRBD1	CASIQGVATDYEQYF	TGTGCCAGCATCCAGGGGGTAGCGACCGACTACGAGCAGTACTTC
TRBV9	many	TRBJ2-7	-	CASSPKPLNLLAYEQYF	TGTGCCAGCAGCCCAAAGCCCCTTAACCTTCTTGCCTACGAGCAGTACTTC
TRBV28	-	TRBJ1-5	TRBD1	CASSFWDRGRRSNQPQHF	TGTGCCAGCAGTTTTTGGGACAGGGGGCGTCGGAGCAATCAGCCCCAGCATTTT
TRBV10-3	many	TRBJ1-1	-	CAITPRAGTWGTEAFF	TGTGCCATCACCCCCCGGGCAGGCACCTGGGGCACTGAAGCTTTCTTT
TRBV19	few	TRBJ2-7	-	CASSIFAGGGYEQYF	TGTGCCAGTAGTATATTCGCAGGGGGGGGCTACGAGCAGTACTTC
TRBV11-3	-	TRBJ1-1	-	CASTRDPNTEAFF	TGTGCCAGCACGCGCGACCCGAACACTGAAGCTTTCTTT
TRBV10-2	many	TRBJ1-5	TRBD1	CASSESDRGHNQPQHF	TGCGCCAGCAGTGAGTCAGACAGGGGGCATAATCAGCCCCAGCATTTT
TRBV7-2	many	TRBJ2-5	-	CASSTPSTETQYF	TGTGCCAGCAGCACTCCTAGCACGGAGACCCAGTACTTC
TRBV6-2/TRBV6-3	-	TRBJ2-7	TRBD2	CASSSTGTSGYEQYF	TGTGCCAGCAGTTCCACCGGGACTAGCGGTTACGAGCAGTACTTC
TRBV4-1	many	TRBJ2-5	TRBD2	CASSQTSGRGFETQYF	TGCGCCAGCAGCCAGACTAGCGGGAGAGGTTTTGAGACCCAGTACTTC
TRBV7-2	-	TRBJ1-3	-	CASSFGQFRTIYF	TGTGCCAGCAGCTTCGGACAGTTTAGGACCATATATTTT
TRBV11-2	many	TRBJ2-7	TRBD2	CASRKAGGRYEQYF	TGTGCCAGCAGAAAAGCGGGAGGGCGCTACGAGCAGTACTTC
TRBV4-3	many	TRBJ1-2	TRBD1	CASSGTGGEYGYTF	TGCGCCAGCAGCGGGACAGGGGGCGAGTATGGCTACACCTTC
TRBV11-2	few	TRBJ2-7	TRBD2	CASSLDSRTRQLEQYF	TGTGCCAGCAGCTTAGATAGTCGGACTAGGCAGCTGGAGCAGTACTTC
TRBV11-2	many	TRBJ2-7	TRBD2	CASSFSTSGGSEQYF	TGTGCCAGCAGCTTCTCAACTAGCGGGGGAAGTGAGCAGTACTTC
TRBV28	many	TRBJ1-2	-	CASSRTTEGFGYTF	TGTGCCAGCAGTCGCACGACGGAGGGGTTTGGCTACACCTTC
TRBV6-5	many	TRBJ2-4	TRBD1	CASSRTGGGNIQYF	TGTGCCAGCAGTAGGACAGGCGGCGGGAACATTCAGTACTTC
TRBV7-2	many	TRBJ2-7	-	CASGPPSDYEQYF	TGTGCCAGCGGGCCTCCCAGCGATTACGAGCAGTACTTC
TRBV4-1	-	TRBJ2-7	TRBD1	CASSQAEGASYEQYF	TGCGCCAGCAGCCAAGCCGAGGGGGCCTCCTACGAGCAGTACTTC
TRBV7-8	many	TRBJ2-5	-	CASSYQGTQYF	TGTGCCAGCAGCTACCAGGGGACCCAGTACTTC
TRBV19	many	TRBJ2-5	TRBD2	CASTDPAASGRGETQYF	TGTGCCAGTACCGACCCCGCCGCTAGCGGGAGAGGGGAGACCCAGTACTTC
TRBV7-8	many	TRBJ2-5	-	CASSPNRDPRAETQYF	TGTGCCAGCAGCCCCAACCGGGACCCCCGCGCGGAGACCCAGTACTTC
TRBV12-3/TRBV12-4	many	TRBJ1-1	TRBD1	CASSLDRGVAFF	TGTGCCAGCAGTTTAGACAGGGGGGTAGCTTTCTTT
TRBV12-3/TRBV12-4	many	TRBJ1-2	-	CASRPLGTIHGYTF	TGTGCCAGCAGGCCCCTGGGGACAATCCATGGCTACACCTTC
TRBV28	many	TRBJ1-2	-	CASSDVVQGYGYTF	TGTGCCAGCAGTGACGTAGTACAGGGTTATGGCTACACCTTC
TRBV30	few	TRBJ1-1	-	CAWSTDPLGTEAFF	TGTGCCTGGAGTACAGATCCGCTGGGCACTGAAGCTTTCTTT
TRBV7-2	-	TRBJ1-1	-	CASSLSPGGTEAFF	TGTGCCAGCAGCTTAAGTCCGGGGGGCACTGAAGCTTTCTTT
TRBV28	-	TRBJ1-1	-	CASLTTDNTEAFF	TGTGCCAGCCTTACGACAGATAACACTGAAGCTTTCTTT
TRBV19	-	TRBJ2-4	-	CASSIGTENIQYF	TGTGCCAGTAGTATAGGTACAGAAAACATTCAGTACTTC
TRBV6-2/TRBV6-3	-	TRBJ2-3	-	CASSPFQRVADTQYF	TGTGCCAGCAGTCCGTTTCAAAGGGTAGCGGATACGCAGTATTTT
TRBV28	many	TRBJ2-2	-	CASSQGLGLGELFF	TGTGCCAGCAGCCAGGGGCTAGGCCTCGGGGAGCTGTTTTTT
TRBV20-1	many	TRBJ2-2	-	CSARTYRDSRFTGELFF	TGCAGTGCTAGAACGTACCGGGACTCGCGATTCACCGGGGAGCTGTTTTTT
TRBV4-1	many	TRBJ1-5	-	CASSQDAFSNQPQHF	TGCGCCAGCAGCCAAGATGCCTTTAGCAATCAGCCCCAGCATTTT
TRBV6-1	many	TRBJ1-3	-	CASSELGARYTIYF	TGTGCCAGCAGTGAACTGGGAGCCCGGTACACCATATATTTT
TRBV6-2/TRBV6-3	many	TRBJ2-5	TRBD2	CASSRPSGGRETQYF	TGTGCCAGCAGTCGTCCTAGCGGGGGGCGCGAGACCCAGTACTTC
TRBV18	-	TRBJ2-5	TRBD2	CASSPRNSGGETQYF	TGTGCCAGCTCACCACGTAATAGCGGGGGAGAGACCCAGTACTTC
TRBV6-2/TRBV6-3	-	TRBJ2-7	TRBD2	CASRPGGTSGYEQYF	TGTGCCAGCAGACCCGGGGGGACTAGCGGCTACGAGCAGTACTTC
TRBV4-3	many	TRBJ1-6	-	CASSLRHRNNSPLHF	TGCGCCAGCAGCCTTAGGCATCGAAATAATTCACCCCTCCACTTT
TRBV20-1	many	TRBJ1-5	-	CSAMGPAGFSNQPQHF	TGCAGTGCTATGGGCCCAGCAGGCTTTAGCAATCAGCCCCAGCATTTT
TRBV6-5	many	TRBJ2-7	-	CASSSQDREGEQYF	TGTGCCAGCAGTTCCCAGGACAGGGAGGGCGAGCAGTACTTC
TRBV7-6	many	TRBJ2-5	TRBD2	CASSLGTSPGETQYF	TGTGCCAGCAGCTTAGGGACTAGCCCAGGGGAGACCCAGTACTTC
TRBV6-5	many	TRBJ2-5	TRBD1	CASSYGNRGPLGETQYF	TGTGCCAGCAGTTACGGAAACAGGGGGCCTCTCGGAGAGACCCAGTACTTC
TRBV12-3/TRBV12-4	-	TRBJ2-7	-	CASRTAGREQYF	TGTGCCAGCAGAACGGCGGGTCGCGAGCAGTACTTC
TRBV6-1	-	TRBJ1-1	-	CASSELRASGHTEAFF	TGTGCCAGCAGTGAATTGCGGGCCTCTGGGCACACTGAAGCTTTCTTT
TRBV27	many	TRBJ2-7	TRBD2	CASSLLLAGVHEQYF	TGTGCCAGCAGTTTATTACTAGCGGGAGTCCACGAGCAGTACTTC
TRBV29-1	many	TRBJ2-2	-	CSAQTVPTTGELFF	TGCAGCGCTCAGACAGTTCCGACCACCGGGGAGCTGTTTTTT
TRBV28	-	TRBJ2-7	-	CASSFTGSDYEQYF	TGTGCCAGCAGTTTTACAGGGAGCGACTACGAGCAGTACTTC
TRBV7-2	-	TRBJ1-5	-	CASSSDTNRPQHF	TGTGCCAGCAGCTCCGATACGAACCGGCCCCAGCATTTT
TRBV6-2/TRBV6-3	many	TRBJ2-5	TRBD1	CASGQDAKTQYF	TGTGCCAGCGGACAGGATGCGAAGACCCAGTACTTC